This TCR beta chain was sequenced for a study of OX40 agonist ivuxolimab in advanced cancers. Whole-study context: As their treatment, patients were administered ivuxolimab, an agonistic anti-OX40 (CD134) antibody. Study observations and caveats: Clonal expansion from baseline to week 6 occurred in both CD4+ and CD8+ T cells. CD4+ T cells averaged fewer expanded clones than CD8+ T cells.

Germline-derived CDR1 and CDR2 are KGHSH and LQKENI. This CDR3 has 13 residues. Trimming took 6 bases from V and 5 from J; bases not matched to a gene: 5. Concerning this clone itself: Its antigen is as yet unknown.

Profiling relied on immunoSEQ multiplex PCR, and the TCRdb table lists in-frame clones only, not all of them. The repertoire includes about 73,000 clones, over 80% of them detected once, and approximately 0.51% sits in the top ten. The source was CD4+ or CD8+ T cells sorted from blood, collected in a trial of the OX40 agonist ivuxolimab. This sequence originates from an adult with an advanced solid tumor such as melanoma, head and neck, liver or kidney cancer. The chain is built from TRBV18 and TRBJ2-3, with TRBD1 matching over 7 bases. The CDR3 loop is CASSGTALDTQYF. The CDR3 DNA follows: TGTGCCAGCTCCGGGACAGCCCTAGATACGCAGTATTTT.